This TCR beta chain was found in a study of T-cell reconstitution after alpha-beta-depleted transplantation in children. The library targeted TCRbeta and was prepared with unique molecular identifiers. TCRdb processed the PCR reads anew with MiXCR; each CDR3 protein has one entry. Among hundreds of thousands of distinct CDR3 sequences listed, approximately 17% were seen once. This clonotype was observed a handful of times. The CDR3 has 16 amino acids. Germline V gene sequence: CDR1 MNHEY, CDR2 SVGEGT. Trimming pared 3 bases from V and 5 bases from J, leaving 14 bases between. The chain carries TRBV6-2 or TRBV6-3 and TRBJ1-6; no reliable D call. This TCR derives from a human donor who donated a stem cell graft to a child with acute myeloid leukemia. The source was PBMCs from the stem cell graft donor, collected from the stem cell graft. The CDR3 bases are TGTGCCAGCAGTTATCCCGGACGCGCTAATAATTCACCCCTCCACTTT. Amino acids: CASSYPGRANNSPLHF.